The 14 T cell receptor beta chains listed next were all sequenced from one sample in a study of blood T cell repertoires in COVID-19 (dated by TCRdb to the early 2020s). Library preparation was by the immunoSEQ multiplex PCR assay. TCRdb re-hosts the immuneACCESS table, in-frame sequences only. Its copies lack some clones; in the studies checked, an unresolved V gene accounts for under half of them, and the cause for the rest is not known. For this sample there are tens of thousands of clones; roughly 84% appear just once. In total, the top ten clones hold 25% to 35% of the sample. Sequencing was carried out using peripheral blood. These receptors all come from a woman of 80 years or more with active or convalescent COVID-19.

The V gene is TRBV5-4, the J gene TRBJ2-3; 7 positions match TRBD2. Germline loops: CDR1 SGHNT, CDR2 YYREEE (reference sequence). CDR3 length: 14 amino acids. V was clipped by 3 bases and J by 6 bases; unmatched bases: 7. CDR3 sequence reads: CASSYGLEGDTQYF. The CDR3 DNA sequence: TGTGCCAGCAGCTACGGACTAGAAGGGGATACGCAGTATTTT.

The V and J genes are TRBV14 and TRBJ1-6; 7 bases match TRBD1. V lost 6 bases and J lost 7; bases outside the gene matches: 6. The germline CDR1 and CDR2 sequences are SGHDN and FVKESK. The CDR3 covers 14 residues. The CDR3 spells CASRDRFANSPLHF. As DNA, the CDR3 is TGTGCCAGCAGGGACAGGTTCGCGAATTCACCCCTCCACTTT.

The V and J genes are TRBV30 and TRBJ1-6; the match to TRBD1 covers 9 bases. The CDR3 is 19 amino acids. Germline V CDR1 and CDR2: GTSNPN, SVGIG (reference sequence). The ends lost 3 bases at V and 5 bases at J; junction bases unmatched: 17. The CDR3 bases are TGTGCCTGGAGACAGGGGGCTTCGACTCCACCAGATAATAATTCACCCCTCCACTTT. It specifies CAWRQGASTPPDNNSPLHF.

This clone has a single count. This chain connects TRBV14 to TRBJ2-5; 10 bases line up with TRBD2. Germline CDR1 and CDR2: SGHDN and FVKESK. The V segment lost 0 bases and the J segment 5 bases; nucleotides outside the gene matches: 9. CDR3 size: 17 residues. CDR3 protein: CASSQDWLAGAVETQYF. The CDR3 nucleotides are TGTGCCAGCAGCCAAGATTGGCTAGCGGGGGCAGTGGAGACCCAGTACTTC.

The V gene is TRBV5-1, the J gene TRBJ1-1; D call uncertain. CDR1 SGHRS and CDR2 YFSETQ come from the germline V gene. The CDR3 covers 17 residues. The ends were cut back, 0 bases at V and 4 bases at J, with 19 bases in the middle. The CDR3 DNA follows: TGCGCCAGCAGCTTGGAGAATCGGGAGTATACGGGCACTGAAGCTTTCTTT. It codes for CASSLENREYTGTEAFF.

This chain connects TRBV6-2 or TRBV6-3 to TRBJ2-7; 9 bases align to TRBD1. The germline CDR1 and CDR2 sequences are MNHEY and SVGEGT. CDR3 length: 14 residues. V trimming: 5 bases; J trimming: 3 bases; junction bases outside the gene matches: 5. The CDR3 region is CASSPTTGGYEQYF. CDR3 nucleotide sequence: TGTGCCAGCAGTCCCACGACAGGGGGCTACGAGCAGTACTTC.

CDR3 protein: CASSTGQGYAEAFF. In DNA form, the CDR3 reads TGTGCCAGCAGCACCGGACAGGGGTACGCTGAAGCTTTCTTT. This chain joins TRBV11-2 and TRBJ1-1; 9 positions match TRBD1. Germline V CDR1 and CDR2: SGHAT, FQNNGV. V lost 5 bases to trimming and J lost 6 bases; unmatched junction nucleotides: 7. This CDR3 has 14 amino acids.

The chain is built from TRBV24-1 and TRBJ1-1; 8 nucleotides match TRBD1. The germline V gene encodes CDR1 KGHDR and CDR2 SFDVKD. The trim removed 9 bases at V and 0 bases at J, leaving 5 bases unmatched. This CDR3 has 14 residues. CDR3 protein: CATRDRPLNTEAFF. Here the CDR3 DNA reads TGTGCCACCCGGGACAGGCCTCTGAACACTGAAGCTTTCTTT.

J is TRBJ2-2 and V is TRBV2; D is possibly TRBD1 (8 bases). The V and J ends lost 6 bases and 4 bases respectively, with 15 bases between them. CDR3 length equals 15 residues. The V gene's germline CDR1 is SNHLY and CDR2 FYNNEI. CDR3: CASRPQGGSTGELFF. DNA of the CDR3: TGTGCCAGCAGGCCACAGGGGGGGAGCACCGGGGAGCTGTTTTTT.

V gene TRBV19 combines with J gene TRBJ2-7, with 9 bases matching TRBD1. CDR1 and CDR2 (germline): LNHDA, SQIVND (reference sequence). Trimming cost V 3 bases and J 1 base; bases outside gene matches: 1. The CDR3 has 14 residues. The CDR3 coding sequence is TGTGCCAGTAGTATCGGGACAGGGTCCTACGAGCAGTACTTC. Translating it yields CASSIGTGSYEQYF.

The chain joins TRBV10-1 to TRBJ1-3; D is ambiguous. CDR1 and CDR2 (germline): WNHNN, SYGVQD (reference sequence). The CDR3 is made up of 14 amino acids. The V and J ends lost 4 bases and 1 base respectively, with 8 bases between them. CDR3 DNA sequence: TGCGCCAGCAGTGTGTCCGGGTCTGGAAACACCATATATTTT. Translating gives CASSVSGSGNTIYF.

V is TRBV4-3 and J is TRBJ1-5, with 8 bases that match TRBD1. The J segment lost 6 bases and the V segment lost 3 bases, leaving 7 bases of the junction unmatched. This CDR3 spans 15 amino acids. Germline CDR1 reads LGHNA; CDR2 reads YSLEER. The CDR3 DNA sequence: TGCGCCAGCAGCCACTCTGTACAGGGGGGTCAGCCCCAGCATTTT. Amino acid sequence: CASSHSVQGGQPQHF.

The chain uses TRBV6-6 and TRBJ2-3; 8 bases fit TRBD2. V dropped 6 bases and J dropped 2; count of bases not matched to a gene: 7. Germline V gene sequence: CDR1 MNHNY, CDR2 SVGAGI (reference sequence). The CDR3 extends over 15 amino acids. The DNA for the CDR3 is TGTGCCAGCAGGTTTAGCGGGGACACCACAGATACGCAGTATTTT. It is translated as CASRFSGDTTDTQYF.

The CDR3 loop is CASSQERATYNEQFF. CDR3 DNA: TGCGCCAGCAGCCAAGAGCGGGCCACCTACAATGAGCAGTTCTTC. The chain is built from TRBV4-3 and TRBJ2-1, with D perhaps TRBD2 (5 bases). Deletions cut 0 bases from V and 2 bases from J, with 8 bases between. CDR1 is LGHNA and CDR2 is YSLEER in the germline V gene. This CDR3 contains 15 residues.